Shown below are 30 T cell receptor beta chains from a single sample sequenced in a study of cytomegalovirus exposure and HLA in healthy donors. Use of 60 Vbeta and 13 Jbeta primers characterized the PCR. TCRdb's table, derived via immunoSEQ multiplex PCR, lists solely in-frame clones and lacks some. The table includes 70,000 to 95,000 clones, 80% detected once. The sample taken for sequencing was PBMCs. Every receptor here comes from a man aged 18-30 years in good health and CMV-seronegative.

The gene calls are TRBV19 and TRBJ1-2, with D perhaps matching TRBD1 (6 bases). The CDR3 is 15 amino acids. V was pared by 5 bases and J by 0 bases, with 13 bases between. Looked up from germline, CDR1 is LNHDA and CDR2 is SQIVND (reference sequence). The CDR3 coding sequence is TGTGCCAGTAGTGGGCTGGACAGTTCTAACTATGGCTACACCTTC. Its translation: CASSGLDSSNYGYTF.

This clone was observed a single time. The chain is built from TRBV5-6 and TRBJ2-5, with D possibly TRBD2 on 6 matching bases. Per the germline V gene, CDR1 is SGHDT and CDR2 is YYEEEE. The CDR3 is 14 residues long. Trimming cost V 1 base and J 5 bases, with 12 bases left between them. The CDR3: CASSLWASAETQYF. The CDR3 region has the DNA TGTGCCAGCAGCTTGTGGGCTAGCGCGGAGACCCAGTACTTC.

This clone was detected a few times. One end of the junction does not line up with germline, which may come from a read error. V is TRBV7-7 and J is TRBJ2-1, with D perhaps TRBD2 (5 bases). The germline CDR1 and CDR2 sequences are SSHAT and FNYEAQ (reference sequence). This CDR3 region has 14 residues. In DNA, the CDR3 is TGTGCTAGCAGCTTACACCCAAGCGGCATTGAGCAGTTCTTC. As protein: CASSLHPSGIEQFF.

The DNA of the CDR3 is TGTGCCAGCAGTGACCAGGGTTTCATGAACACTGAAGCTTTCTTT. As protein: CASSDQGFMNTEAFF. The chain combines TRBV6-4 with TRBJ1-1; a possible D gene is TRBD1 (5 bases). CDR3 length equals 15 residues. The germline CDR1 and CDR2 sequences are MRHNA and SNTAGT. Trimming left V 2 bases short and J 0 bases short, with 10 bases between.

The CDR3 DNA is TGTGCCAGCAGTGAGGGACAGGGCTATGGCTACACCTTC. This encodes CASSEGQGYGYTF. V gene TRBV6-4 combines with J gene TRBJ1-2, with 9 bases matching TRBD1. CDR1 and CDR2 from the germline V gene are MRHNA and SNTAGT. The length of the CDR3 is 13 residues. V was clipped by 3 bases and J by 4 bases; unmatched bases: 0.

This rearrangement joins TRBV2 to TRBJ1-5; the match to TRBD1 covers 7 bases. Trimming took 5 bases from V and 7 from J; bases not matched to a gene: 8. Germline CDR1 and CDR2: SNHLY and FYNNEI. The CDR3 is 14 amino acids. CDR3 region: CASSQDRNSQPQHF. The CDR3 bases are TGTGCCAGCAGTCAGGACAGGAACTCGCAGCCCCAGCATTTT. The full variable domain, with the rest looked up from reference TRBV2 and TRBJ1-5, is EPEVTQTPSHQVTQMGQEVILRCVPISNHLYFYWYRQILGQKVEFLVSFYNNEISEKSEIFDDQFSVERPDGSNFTLKIRSTKLEDSAMYFCASSQDRNSQPQHFGDGTRLSIL.

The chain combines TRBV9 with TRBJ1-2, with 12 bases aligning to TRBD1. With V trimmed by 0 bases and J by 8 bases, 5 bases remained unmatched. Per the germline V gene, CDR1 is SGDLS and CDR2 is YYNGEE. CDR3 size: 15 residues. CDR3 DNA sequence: TGTGCCAGCAGCGTAGAGGGACAGGGGGCGGGGGGCTACACCTTC. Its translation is CASSVEGQGAGGYTF.

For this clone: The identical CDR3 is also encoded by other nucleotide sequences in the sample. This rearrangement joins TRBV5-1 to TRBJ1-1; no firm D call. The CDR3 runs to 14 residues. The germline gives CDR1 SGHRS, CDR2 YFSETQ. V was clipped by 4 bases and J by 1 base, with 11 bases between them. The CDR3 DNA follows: TGCGCCAGCAGCGGTGGCATTCCGAACACTGAAGCTTTCTTT. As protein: CASSGGIPNTEAFF.

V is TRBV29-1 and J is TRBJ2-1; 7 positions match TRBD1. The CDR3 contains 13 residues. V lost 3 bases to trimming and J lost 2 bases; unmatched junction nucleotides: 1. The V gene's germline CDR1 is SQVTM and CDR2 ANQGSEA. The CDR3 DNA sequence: TGCAGCGTTGAGACAGGGACCTACAATGAGCAGTTCTTC. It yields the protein CSVETGTYNEQFF.

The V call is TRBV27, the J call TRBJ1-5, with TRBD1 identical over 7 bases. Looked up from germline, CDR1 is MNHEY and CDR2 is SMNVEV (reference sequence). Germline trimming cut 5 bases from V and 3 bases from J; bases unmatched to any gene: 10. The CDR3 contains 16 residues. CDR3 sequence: CASSPSVTGSNQPQHF. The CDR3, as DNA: TGTGCCAGCAGTCCGTCCGTGACAGGGTCCAATCAGCCCCAGCATTTT.

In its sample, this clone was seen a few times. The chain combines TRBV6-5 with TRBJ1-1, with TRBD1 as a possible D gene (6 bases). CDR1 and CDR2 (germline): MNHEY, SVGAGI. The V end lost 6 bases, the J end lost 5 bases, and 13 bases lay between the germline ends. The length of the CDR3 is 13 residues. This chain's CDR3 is CASRRGGSTEAFF. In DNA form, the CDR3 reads TGTGCCAGCAGAAGAGGGGGATCGACTGAAGCTTTCTTT.

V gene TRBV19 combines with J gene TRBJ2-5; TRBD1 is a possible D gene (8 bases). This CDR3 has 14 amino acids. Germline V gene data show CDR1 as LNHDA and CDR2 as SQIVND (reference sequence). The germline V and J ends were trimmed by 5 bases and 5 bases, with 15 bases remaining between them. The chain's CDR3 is CASSFGQGGETQYF. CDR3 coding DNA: TGTGCCAGTAGTTTTGGACAGGGAGGGGAGACCCAGTACTTC.

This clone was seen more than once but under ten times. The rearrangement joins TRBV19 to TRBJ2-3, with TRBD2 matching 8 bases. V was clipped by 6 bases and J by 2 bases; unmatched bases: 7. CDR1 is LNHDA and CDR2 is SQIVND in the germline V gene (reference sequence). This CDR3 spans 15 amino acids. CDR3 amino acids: CASRKAGATTDTQYF. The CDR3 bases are TGTGCCAGTAGAAAAGCGGGGGCGACCACAGATACGCAGTATTTT.

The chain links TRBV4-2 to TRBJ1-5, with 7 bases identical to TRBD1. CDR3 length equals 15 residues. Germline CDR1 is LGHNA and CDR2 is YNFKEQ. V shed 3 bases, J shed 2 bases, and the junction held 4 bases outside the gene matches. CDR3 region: CASSQRDSRNQPQHF. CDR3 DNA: TGTGCCAGCAGCCAGAGGGACAGTCGCAATCAGCCCCAGCATTTT.

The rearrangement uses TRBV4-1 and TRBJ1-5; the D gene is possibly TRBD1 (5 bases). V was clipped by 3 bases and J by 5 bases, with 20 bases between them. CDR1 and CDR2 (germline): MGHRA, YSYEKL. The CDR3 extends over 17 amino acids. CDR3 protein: CASSQDFTAGSDQPQHF. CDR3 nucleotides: TGCGCCAGCAGCCAGGATTTCACAGCAGGGTCGGATCAGCCCCAGCATTTT.

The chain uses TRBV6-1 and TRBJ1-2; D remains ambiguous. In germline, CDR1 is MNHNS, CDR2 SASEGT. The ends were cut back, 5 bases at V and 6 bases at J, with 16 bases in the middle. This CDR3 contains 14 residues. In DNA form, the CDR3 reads TGTGCCAGCAGTCCCTCGGGTCCCGCGGATGGCTACACCTTC. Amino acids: CASSPSGPADGYTF.

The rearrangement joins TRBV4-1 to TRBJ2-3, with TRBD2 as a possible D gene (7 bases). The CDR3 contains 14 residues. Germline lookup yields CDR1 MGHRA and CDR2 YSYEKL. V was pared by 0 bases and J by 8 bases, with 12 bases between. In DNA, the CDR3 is TGCGCCAGCAGCCAAGATTGGGGGGGGCGTACGCAGTATTTT. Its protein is CASSQDWGGRTQYF.

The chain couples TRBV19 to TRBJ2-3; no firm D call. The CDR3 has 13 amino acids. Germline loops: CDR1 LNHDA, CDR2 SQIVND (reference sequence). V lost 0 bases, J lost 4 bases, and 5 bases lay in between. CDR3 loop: CASSIDRADTQYF. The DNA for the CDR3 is TGTGCCAGTAGTATAGACCGGGCAGATACGCAGTATTTT. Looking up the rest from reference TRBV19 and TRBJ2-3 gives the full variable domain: DGGITQSPKYLFRKEGQNVTLSCEQNLNHDAMYWYRQDPGQGLRLIYYSQIVNDFQKGDIAEGYSVSREKKESFPLTVTSAQKNPTAFYLCASSIDRADTQYFGPGTRLTVL.

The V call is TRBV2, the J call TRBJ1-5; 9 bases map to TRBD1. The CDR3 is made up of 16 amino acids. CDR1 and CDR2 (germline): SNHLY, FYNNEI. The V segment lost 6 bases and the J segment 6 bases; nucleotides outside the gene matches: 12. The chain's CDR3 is CASRPIRDRVGQPQHF. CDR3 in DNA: TGTGCCAGCAGACCCATCCGGGACAGGGTGGGTCAGCCCCAGCATTTT. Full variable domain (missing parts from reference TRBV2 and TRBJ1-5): EPEVTQTPSHQVTQMGQEVILRCVPISNHLYFYWYRQILGQKVEFLVSFYNNEISEKSEIFDDQFSVERPDGSNFTLKIRSTKLEDSAMYFCASRPIRDRVGQPQHFGDGTRLSIL.

In DNA form, the CDR3 reads TGTGCCAGCAGTCCCCGGACAGGGTCACCCCTCCACTTT. This translates into CASSPRTGSPLHF. The chain carries TRBV14 and TRBJ1-6; TRBD1 agrees at 8 bases. Germline-derived CDR1 and CDR2 are SGHDN and FVKESK. CDR3 size: 13 residues. J gave up 10 bases and V 6 bases, and 5 bases lay outside the gene matches.

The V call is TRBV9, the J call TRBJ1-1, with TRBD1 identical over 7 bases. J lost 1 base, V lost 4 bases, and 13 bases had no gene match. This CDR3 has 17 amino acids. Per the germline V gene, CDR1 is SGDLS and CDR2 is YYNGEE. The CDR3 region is CASSTYPEGAPNTEAFF. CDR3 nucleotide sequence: TGTGCCAGCAGCACCTACCCGGAGGGGGCCCCGAACACTGAAGCTTTCTTT.

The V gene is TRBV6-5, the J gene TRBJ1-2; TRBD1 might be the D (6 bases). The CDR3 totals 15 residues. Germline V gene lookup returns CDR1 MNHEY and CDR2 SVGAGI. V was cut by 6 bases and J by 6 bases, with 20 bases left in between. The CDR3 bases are TGTGCCAGCAGAGCGACTACAGGGTTTCCAGATGGCTACACCTTC. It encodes CASRATTGFPDGYTF.

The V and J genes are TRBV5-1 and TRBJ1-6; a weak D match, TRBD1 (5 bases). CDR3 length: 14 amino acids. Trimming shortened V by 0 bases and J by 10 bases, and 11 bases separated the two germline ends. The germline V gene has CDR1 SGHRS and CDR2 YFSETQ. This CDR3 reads CASSLDGGYSPLHF. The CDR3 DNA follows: TGCGCCAGCAGCTTGGATGGGGGGTACTCACCCCTCCACTTT.

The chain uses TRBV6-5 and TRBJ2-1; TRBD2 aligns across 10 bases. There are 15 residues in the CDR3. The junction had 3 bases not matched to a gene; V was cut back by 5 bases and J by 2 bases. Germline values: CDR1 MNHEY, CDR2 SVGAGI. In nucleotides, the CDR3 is TGTGCCAGCAGTCCTAGCGGGGGACCCTACAATGAGCAGTTCTTC. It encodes CASSPSGGPYNEQFF.

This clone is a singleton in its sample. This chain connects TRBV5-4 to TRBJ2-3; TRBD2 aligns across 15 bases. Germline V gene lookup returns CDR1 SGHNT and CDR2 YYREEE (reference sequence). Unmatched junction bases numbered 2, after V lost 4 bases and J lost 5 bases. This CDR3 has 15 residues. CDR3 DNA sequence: TGTGCCAGCAGCCTGGGACTAGCGGGGGGAGATACGCAGTATTTT. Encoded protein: CASSLGLAGGDTQYF.

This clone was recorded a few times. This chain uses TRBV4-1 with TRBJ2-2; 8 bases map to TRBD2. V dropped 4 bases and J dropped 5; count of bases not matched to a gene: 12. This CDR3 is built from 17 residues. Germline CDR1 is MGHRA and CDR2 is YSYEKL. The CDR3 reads CASSLNEAGGGTGELFF. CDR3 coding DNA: TGCGCCAGCAGCCTAAACGAGGCGGGGGGTGGAACCGGGGAGCTGTTTTTT.

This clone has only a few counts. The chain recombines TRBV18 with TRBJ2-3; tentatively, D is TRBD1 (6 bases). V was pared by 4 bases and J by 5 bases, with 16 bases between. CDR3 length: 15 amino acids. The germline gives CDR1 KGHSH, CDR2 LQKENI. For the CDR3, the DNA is TGTGCCAGCTCACGGCAGGGGAACACCTTAGATACGCAGTATTTT. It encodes CASSRQGNTLDTQYF.

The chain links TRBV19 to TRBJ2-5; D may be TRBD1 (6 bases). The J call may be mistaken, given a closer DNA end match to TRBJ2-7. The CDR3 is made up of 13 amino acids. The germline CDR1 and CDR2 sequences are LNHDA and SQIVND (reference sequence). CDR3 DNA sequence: TGTGCCAGTAGTATGGCTACAGGGTTCGAGCAGTACTTC. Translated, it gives CASSMATGFEQYF.

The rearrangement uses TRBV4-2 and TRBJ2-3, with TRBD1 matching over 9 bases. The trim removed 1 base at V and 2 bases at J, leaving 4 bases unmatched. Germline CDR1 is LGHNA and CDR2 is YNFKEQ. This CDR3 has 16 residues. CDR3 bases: TGTGCCAGCAGCCAAGCACAGGGGGCGGTCACAGATACGCAGTATTTT. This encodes CASSQAQGAVTDTQYF.

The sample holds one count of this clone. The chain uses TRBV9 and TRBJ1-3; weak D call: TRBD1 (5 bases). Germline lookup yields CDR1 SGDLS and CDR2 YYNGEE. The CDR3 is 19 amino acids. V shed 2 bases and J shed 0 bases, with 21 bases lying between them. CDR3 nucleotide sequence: TGTGCCAGCAGCGTCCACCCCCGACAGACCTCTTCCTCTGGAAACACCATATATTTT. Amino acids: CASSVHPRQTSSSGNTIYF.